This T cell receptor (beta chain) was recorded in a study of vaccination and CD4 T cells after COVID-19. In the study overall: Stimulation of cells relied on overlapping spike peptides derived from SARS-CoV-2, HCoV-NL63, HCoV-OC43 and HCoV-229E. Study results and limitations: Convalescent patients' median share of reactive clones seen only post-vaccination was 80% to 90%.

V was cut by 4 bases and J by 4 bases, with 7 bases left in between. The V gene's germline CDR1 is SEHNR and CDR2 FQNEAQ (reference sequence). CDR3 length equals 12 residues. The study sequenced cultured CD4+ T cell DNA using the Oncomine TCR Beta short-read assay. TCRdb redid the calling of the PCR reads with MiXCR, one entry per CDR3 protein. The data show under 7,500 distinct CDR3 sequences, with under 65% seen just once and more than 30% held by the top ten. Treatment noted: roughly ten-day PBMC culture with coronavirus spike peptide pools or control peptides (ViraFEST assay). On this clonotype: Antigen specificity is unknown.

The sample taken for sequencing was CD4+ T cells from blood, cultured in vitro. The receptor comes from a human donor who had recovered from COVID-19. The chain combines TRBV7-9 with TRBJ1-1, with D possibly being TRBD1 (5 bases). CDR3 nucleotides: TGTGCCAGCAGCTCCCAGGGCACTGAAGCTTTCTTT. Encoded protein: CASSSQGTEAFF.